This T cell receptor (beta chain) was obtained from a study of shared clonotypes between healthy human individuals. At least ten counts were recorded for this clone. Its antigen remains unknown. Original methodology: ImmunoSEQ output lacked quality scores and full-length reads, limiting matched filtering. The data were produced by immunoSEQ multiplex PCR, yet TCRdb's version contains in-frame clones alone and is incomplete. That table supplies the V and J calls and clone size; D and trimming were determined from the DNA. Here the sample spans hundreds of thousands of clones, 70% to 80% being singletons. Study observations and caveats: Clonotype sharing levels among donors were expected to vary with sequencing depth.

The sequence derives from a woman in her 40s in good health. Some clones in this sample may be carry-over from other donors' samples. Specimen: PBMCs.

The CDR3 spells CASSVAGGYEKQYF. The CDR3 nucleotides are TGTGCCAGCAGCGTAGCGGGGGGTTATGAGAAGCAGTACTTC. The chain recombines TRBV9 with TRBJ2-7; 7 bases are a match to TRBD2. CDR1 and CDR2 (germline): SGDLS, YYNGEE. Germline trimming cut 0 bases from V and 8 bases from J; bases unmatched to any gene: 8. This CDR3 has 14 residues.